This T cell receptor (beta chain) came from a study of cytomegalovirus exposure and HLA in healthy donors. General study findings and limits: Usually a TCR sequence was rare, but some public TCRs were found in many donors. The availability of immune exposure information extended only to CMV serostatus.

Germline CDR1 is LGHNA and CDR2 is YNFKEQ. The CDR3 length is 16 residues. Trimming took 5 bases from V and 0 from J; bases not matched to a gene: 7. In the PCR, 60 Vbeta and 13 Jbeta primers were used. Produced via immunoSEQ multiplex PCR; TCRdb's table is partial and in-frame only. The data include tens of thousands of clones; the top ten clones carry 15%. Regarding this clone: The antigen is unknown.

Input material: PBMCs. This receptor was obtained from a man aged 45-65 years in good health and CMV-seropositive. The chain has TRBV4-2 and TRBJ2-1, with TRBD2 matching over 7 bases. The chain's CDR3 is CASSTVRGSSYNEQFF. The CDR3 region has the DNA TGTGCCAGCAGCACTGTTCGCGGGAGCTCCTACAATGAGCAGTTCTTC.